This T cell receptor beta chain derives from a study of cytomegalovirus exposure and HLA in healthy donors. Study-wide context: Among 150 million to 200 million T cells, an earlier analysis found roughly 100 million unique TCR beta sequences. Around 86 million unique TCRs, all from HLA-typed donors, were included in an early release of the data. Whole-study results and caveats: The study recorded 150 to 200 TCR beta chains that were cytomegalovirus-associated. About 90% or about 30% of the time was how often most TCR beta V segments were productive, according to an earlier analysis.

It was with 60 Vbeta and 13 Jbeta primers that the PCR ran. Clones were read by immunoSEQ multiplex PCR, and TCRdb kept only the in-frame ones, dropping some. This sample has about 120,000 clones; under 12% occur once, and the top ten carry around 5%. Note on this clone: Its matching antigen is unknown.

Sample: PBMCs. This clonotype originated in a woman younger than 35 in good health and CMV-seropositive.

CDR3 sequence reads: CASSGTFSNQPQHF. Here the CDR3 DNA reads TGTGCCAGCTCCGGGACATTTAGCAATCAGCCCCAGCATTTT. The chain links TRBV28 to TRBJ1-5; D is possibly TRBD1 (6 bases). Trimming took 8 bases from V and 0 from J, leaving 11 bases between them. The CDR3 is 14 residues long. Germline V lookup: CDR1 MDHEN, CDR2 SYDVKM.